The 20 T cell receptor beta chains in this list originate from one sample, sequenced in a study of tumor-infiltrating lymphocytes in oesophageal squamous cell carcinoma. TCRdb reprocessed the PCR reads via MiXCR and lists one record per CDR3 protein. The profile shows 15,000 to 25,000 distinct CDR3 sequences, around 40% of them singletons. Sequencing was done on a sample of esophageal tumor tissue. Receptors were obtained from a male donor with esophageal squamous cell carcinoma.

In its sample, this clonotype was seen many times. The J gene is TRBJ2-5, the V gene TRBV5-1, with D possibly matching TRBD2 (5 bases). The length of the CDR3 is 15 residues. Germline CDR1 is SGHRS and CDR2 is YFSETQ. Between the trimmed V and J ends, which lost 0 bases and 11 bases, there was a span of 20 bases. For the CDR3, the DNA is TGCGCCAGCAGCTTGGATTCTTCGGGGTTTAGGGAGCAGTACTTC. The encoded protein is CASSLDSSGFREQYF.

The V gene is TRBV11-2, the J gene TRBJ1-4; TRBD1 aligns across 9 bases. Germline values: CDR1 SGHAT, CDR2 FQNNGV. V was pared by 4 bases and J by 6 bases, with 3 bases of the junction left unmatched. The CDR3 sequence is 14 residues long. The CDR3 loop reads CASSSRTGDEKLFF. CDR3 nucleotides: TGTGCCAGCAGCTCCCGGACAGGGGATGAAAAACTGTTTTTT.

Only a few counts were recorded for this clonotype. The CDR3 end shows no conserved phenylalanine or tryptophan, and so a read error is likely. The DNA is left out, because the CDR3 cannot be placed on it with certainty; the CDR3 is given as TCRdb lists it. The chain recombines TRBV7-6 with TRBJ2-3; the D call of TRBD2 is as the table states it, not checked on the DNA. The CDR3 is 14 residues long, counting both termini. The germline gives CDR1 SGHVS, CDR2 FNYEAQ. This CDR3 is CASRVDYYGYTFGP.

CDR3: CASRGQSTNTEAFF. Written as DNA, the CDR3 is TGTGCCAGCAGGGGACAGTCTACGAACACTGAAGCTTTCTTT. V usage is TRBV7-2 and J usage is TRBJ1-1; the match to TRBD1 covers 7 bases. CDR1 is SGHTA and CDR2 is FQGNSA in the germline V gene. The V gene end was trimmed by 6 bases and the J gene end by 1 base; junction bases not matched to a gene: 5. This CDR3 has 14 residues.

This clonotype was recorded at least ten times. A read error is possible here, since a much larger clone lies one base away. V and J are TRBV7-8 and TRBJ2-7; a weak D match, TRBD2 (7 bases). Germline V lookup: CDR1 SGHVS, CDR2 FQNEAQ. V gave up 0 bases and J gave up 7 bases, with 16 bases separating them. CDR3 size: 15 residues. CDR3 sequence (DNA): TGTGCCAGCAGCTTAGCGGGAGGGGGAGCGGATGAGCAGTACTTC. Residues: CASSLAGGGADEQYF. The variable domain in full, with the rest retrieved from reference TRBV7-8 and TRBJ2-7, is GAGVSQSPRYKVAKRGQDVALRCDPISGHVSLFWYQQALGQGPEFLTYFQNEAQLDKSGLPSDRFFAERPEGSVSTLKIQRTQQEDSAVYLCASSLAGGGADEQYFGPGTRLTVT.

The table lists this clonotype with many counts. CDR3 nucleotides: TGTGCCAGCAAACGCGACGGGAACTATGGCTACACCTTC. Translation: CASKRDGNYGYTF. V and J are TRBV2 and TRBJ1-2; D is unclear. This CDR3 has 13 residues. Germline assignment: CDR1 SNHLY and CDR2 FYNNEI. V was shortened by 7 bases and J by 2 bases, with 11 bases between the two germline ends.

J is TRBJ2-3 and V is TRBV30; TRBD2 might be the D (6 bases). Trimming removed 2 bases from V and 5 bases from J, with 14 bases in between. The germline V gene encodes CDR1 GTSNPN and CDR2 SVGIG (reference sequence). The CDR3 totals 14 residues. The CDR3 nucleotides are TGTGCCTGGAGTAGGAGGCGGGGAGGAGATACGCAGTATTTT. It encodes CAWSRRRGGDTQYF.

This chain connects TRBV20-1 to TRBJ2-1; TRBD2 aligns across 9 bases. With the DNA end fitting TRBJ2-5 better, the J assignment may be wrong. The CDR3 length is 16 residues. Per the germline V gene, CDR1 is DFQATT and CDR2 is SNEGSKA (reference sequence). The CDR3 bases are TGCAGTGCTAGAGATTGGCTAGCGGGGACACAAGAGACCCAGTACTTC. Its translation is CSARDWLAGTQETQYF.

In its sample, this clonotype ranks as medium-sized. This rearrangement joins TRBV7-6 to TRBJ2-2; D gene ambiguous. The CDR3 extends over 14 amino acids. Germline CDR1 is SGHVS and CDR2 is FNYEAQ. V shed 0 bases and J shed 1 base, with 3 bases lying between them. This CDR3 reads CASSLAQNTGELFF. Here the CDR3 DNA reads TGTGCCAGCAGCTTAGCGCAGAACACCGGGGAGCTGTTTTTT.

This clonotype was seen repeatedly, ten times or more. The chain links TRBV7-6 to TRBJ2-3; D assignment may be TRBD1 or TRBD2 (5 bases each). The CDR3 spans 15 residues. The V gene's germline CDR1 is SGHVS and CDR2 FNYEAQ. Trimming pared 1 base from V and 0 bases from J, leaving 8 bases between. The CDR3 reads CASSLGGISTDTQYF. The CDR3 region has the DNA TGTGCCAGCAGCTTAGGGGGGATTAGCACAGATACGCAGTATTTT.

A note on this clonotype: The missing conserved phenylalanine or tryptophan at the end of this CDR3 makes a read error likely. It is unclear where the CDR3 begins or ends on the DNA, so no DNA is shown, and the CDR3 is as TCRdb lists it. V and J are TRBV7-6 and TRBJ2-7; the table's D call, TRBD1, has no DNA check behind it. Germline V gene lookup returns CDR1 SGHVS and CDR2 FNYEAQ. The CDR3 spans 18 amino acids, including both terminal residues. CDR3 amino acids: CASSPRTHLPPYEQYFGS.

This clonotype was counted ten times or more. The J gene is TRBJ2-7, the V gene TRBV23-1; D gene ambiguous. TRBV23-1 is placed among ORFs of uncertain function. The CDR3 consists of 15 residues. Trimming cost V 0 bases and J 2 bases, with 11 bases left between them. The CDR3 here is CASSQSSRPTYEQYF. CDR3 nucleotide sequence: TGCGCCAGCAGTCAATCGAGCCGGCCGACCTACGAGCAGTACTTC.

Turning to this clonotype: The conserved final phenylalanine or tryptophan is absent from the CDR3, which likely points to a read error. No DNA is shown, since the ends of the CDR3 on it are uncertain; the CDR3 is the one TCRdb lists. J is TRBJ2-3 and V is TRBV10-2; the table's D call of TRBD1 was not tested on the DNA. The CDR3 spans 17 residues, counting both ends. Germline assignment: CDR1 WSHSY and CDR2 SAAADI. The CDR3 here is CASRRGQGEGYEQYFGP.

This clonotype occurred a few times. This chain joins TRBV20-1 and TRBJ2-3; D is tentatively TRBD1 or TRBD2 (5 bases each). V was trimmed by 0 bases and J by 4 bases, leaving 17 bases between them. This CDR3 contains 16 residues. Germline values: CDR1 DFQATT, CDR2 SNEGSKA (reference sequence). The CDR3 region is CSARDLRAGFPDTQYF. Written as DNA, the CDR3 is TGCAGTGCTAGAGATCTGCGGGCAGGGTTTCCAGATACGCAGTATTTT.

This sequence joins TRBV7-9 and TRBJ2-5; perhaps TRBD1 as D (6 bases). Gene TRBJ2-7 matches the end of the DNA better, so the J call may be wrong. The V gene's germline CDR1 is SEHNR and CDR2 FQNEAQ (reference sequence). The CDR3 runs to 12 residues. CDR3 loop: CATRDTPYEQYF. The DNA of the CDR3 is TGTGCCACCCGGGACACCCCCTACGAGCAGTACTTC.

There are many counts of this clonotype. V usage is TRBV12-3 or TRBV12-4 and J usage is TRBJ2-1; 9 bases agree with TRBD2. Trimming at V came to 6 bases and at J to 4 bases, leaving 7 bases not matched to a gene. The CDR3 is 15 residues long. CDR3 sequence reads: CASRPSSGEYNEQFF. The CDR3 nucleotides read TGTGCCAGCAGGCCCTCTAGCGGGGAGTACAATGAGCAGTTCTTC.

As concerns this clonotype: The conserved final phenylalanine or tryptophan is absent from the CDR3, which likely points to a read error. It is unclear where the CDR3 begins or ends on the DNA, so no DNA is shown, and the CDR3 is as TCRdb lists it. The chain links TRBV6-2 or TRBV6-3 to TRBJ2-7; TRBD2, the table's D call, was not compared with the DNA. Germline assignment: CDR1 MNHEY and CDR2 SVGEGT. Including both end residues, the CDR3 is 17 amino acids long. The CDR3 spells CASRRRGEANYGYTFGS.

This clonotype has at least ten counts. A much larger clone is a single base away; this may be a read error. The V and J genes are TRBV7-9 and TRBJ2-3; D is undetermined. CDR1 is SEHNR, CDR2 FQNEAQ, per germline (reference sequence). The length of the CDR3 is 16 residues. The V gene lost 7 bases and the J gene lost 0 bases, with 17 bases spanning the gap. The CDR3 sequence: CASIPTVIDSTDTQYF. In DNA form, the CDR3 reads TGTGCCAGCATCCCCACCGTGATAGATAGCACAGATACGCAGTATTTT.

Only a few counts were recorded for this clonotype. This rearrangement joins TRBV20-1 to TRBJ2-1; the D gene is possibly TRBD1 (6 bases). Germline CDR1 and CDR2: DFQATT and SNEGSKA (reference sequence). V shed 6 bases and J shed 1 base, with 10 bases lying between them. The CDR3 is made up of 13 amino acids. The CDR3 spells CSATQGSYNEQFF. In DNA form, the CDR3 reads TGCAGTGCCACACAGGGATCCTACAATGAGCAGTTCTTC.

This clonotype has ten or more counts. The rearrangement links TRBV28 to TRBJ2-7; D gene ambiguous. Germline loops: CDR1 MDHEN, CDR2 SYDVKM. The CDR3 runs to 15 residues. V dropped 3 bases and J dropped 0 bases, with 12 bases sitting between them. The chain's CDR3 is CASSFATEISYEQYF. DNA of the CDR3: TGTGCCAGCAGTTTTGCGACCGAAATCTCCTACGAGCAGTACTTC.